The 10 T cell receptor beta chains presented below share a single source sample, sequenced in a study of cytomegalovirus exposure and HLA in healthy donors. A multiplex PCR was run with 60 Vbeta primers and 13 Jbeta primers. Clones were read by immunoSEQ multiplex PCR, and TCRdb kept only the in-frame ones, dropping some. Found here are around 150,000 clones, about 70% of them singletons; the top ten hold less than 11%. The sequenced sample was PBMCs. The receptors were gathered from a man aged 25-45 years in good health and CMV-seropositive.

The J gene is TRBJ1-6, the V gene TRBV11-2; the match to TRBD1 covers 8 bases. Germline lookup yields CDR1 SGHAT and CDR2 FQNNGV. This CDR3 is built from 15 residues. The V segment lost 4 bases and the J segment 6 bases; nucleotides outside the gene matches: 5. The CDR3 DNA sequence: TGTGCCAGCAGCTCTGCAACAGGGGGTAATTCACCCCTCCACTTT. This gives the protein CASSSATGGNSPLHF. Drawing the rest from reference TRBV11-2 and TRBJ1-6, the complete variable domain is EAGVAQSPRYKIIEKRQSVAFWCNPISGHATLYWYQQILGQGPKLLIQFQNNGVVDDSQLPKDRFSAERLKGVDSTLKIQPAKLEDSAVYLCASSSATGGNSPLHFGNGTRLTVT.

The V gene is TRBV5-4, the J gene TRBJ1-4; the D is unclear. V dropped 3 bases and J dropped 0 bases, with 9 bases sitting between them. The length of the CDR3 is 15 residues. Germline lookup yields CDR1 SGHNT and CDR2 YYREEE (reference sequence). The CDR3 nucleotides read TGTGCCAGCAGCTCCGGTGGTGCAACTAATGAAAAACTGTTTTTT. Amino acids: CASSSGGATNEKLFF. The whole variable domain, remainder taken from reference TRBV5-4 and TRBJ1-4, is ETGVTQSPTHLIKTRGQQVTLRCSSQSGHNTVSWYQQALGQGPQFIFQYYREEENGRGNFPPRFSGLQFPNYSSELNVNALELDDSALYLCASSSGGATNEKLFFGSGTQLSVL.

This clone was seen a handful of times. V usage is TRBV2 and J usage is TRBJ1-5; D is ambiguous. The length of the CDR3 is 11 residues. Germline CDR1 reads SNHLY; CDR2 reads FYNNEI. V shed 6 bases and J shed 11 bases, with 11 bases lying between them. As DNA, the CDR3 is TGTGCCAGCAGGGAGGGTACGGCCCAGCATTTT. Residues: CASREGTAQHF. The variable domain in full, completed from reference TRBV2 and TRBJ1-5, reads EPEVTQTPSHQVTQMGQEVILRCVPISNHLYFYWYRQILGQKVEFLVSFYNNEISEKSEIFDDQFSVERPDGSNFTLKIRSTKLEDSAMYFCASREGTAQHFGDGTRLSIL.

Concerning this clone: The same CDR3 arises from other DNA sequences in this sample as well. The chain carries TRBV2 and TRBJ1-5; D is undetermined. The CDR3 spans 15 residues. The germline V gene encodes CDR1 SNHLY and CDR2 FYNNEI. V dropped 7 bases and J dropped 4 bases, with 17 bases sitting between them. The CDR3 loop reads CASIGDPAGNQPQHF. In DNA form, the CDR3 reads TGTGCCAGCATTGGTGACCCGGCGGGTAATCAGCCCCAGCATTTT.

The chain has TRBV5-4 and TRBJ2-1; the match to TRBD2 covers 10 bases. This CDR3 contains 15 residues. CDR1 is SGHNT, CDR2 YYREEE, per germline (reference sequence). With 4 bases clipped from V and 7 bases from J, the junction kept 8 bases outside the gene matches. CDR3 protein: CASSQSGRAGNEQFF. The CDR3 nucleotides read TGTGCCAGCAGCCAAAGCGGGAGGGCCGGGAATGAGCAGTTCTTC.

This clone was counted a single time. The rearrangement links TRBV30 to TRBJ1-5; TRBD1 matches 8 bases. Germline loops: CDR1 GTSNPN, CDR2 SVGIG (reference sequence). V trimming: 0 bases; J trimming: 2 bases; junction bases outside the gene matches: 0. The CDR3 loop spans 14 amino acids. For the CDR3, the DNA is TGTGCCTGGAGTGTACAGGGGGGCAATCAGCCCCAGCATTTT. It codes for CAWSVQGGNQPQHF. Combining the CDR3 with reference TRBV30 and TRBJ1-5 gives the whole variable domain SQTIHQWPATLVQPVGSPLSLECTVEGTSNPNLYWYRQAAGRGLQLLFYSVGIGQISSEVPQNLSASRPQDRQFILSSKKLLLSDSGFYLCAWSVQGGNQPQHFGDGTRLSIL.

This chain joins TRBV13 and TRBJ2-7; 7 bases are shared with TRBD1. The CDR3 has 14 amino acids. The V gene's germline CDR1 is PRHDT and CDR2 FYEKMQ (reference sequence). The trim removed 5 bases at V and 5 bases at J, leaving 9 bases unmatched. The CDR3 nucleotides are TGTGCCAGCAGCCCAAGGGACAGAGGAAACGAGCAGTACTTC. Its translation is CASSPRDRGNEQYF.

This clone was detected a few times. This sequence joins TRBV6-4 and TRBJ2-3; 9 bases agree with TRBD1. This CDR3 has 14 residues. Germline V lookup: CDR1 MRHNA, CDR2 SNTAGT. V was pared by 6 bases and J by 5 bases, with 6 bases of the junction left unmatched. The CDR3 nucleotides read TGTGCCAGCAGCCCGGGACAGGGCGAAGATACGCAGTATTTT. Translating it yields CASSPGQGEDTQYF.

This clone was seen a few times. The gene calls are TRBV9 and TRBJ2-6; unclear D gene. Germline CDR1 and CDR2: SGDLS and YYNGEE. V lost 2 bases to trimming and J lost 0 bases, with 18 bases between them. The CDR3 contains 19 residues. CDR3 sequence: CASSVAPKLKSSGANVLTF. CDR3 bases: TGTGCCAGCAGCGTCGCCCCCAAGCTGAAGAGCTCTGGGGCCAACGTCCTGACTTTC.

This clone has only a few counts. This rearrangement joins TRBV15 to TRBJ1-5, with a tentative D call TRBD1 (5 bases). Per germline, CDR1 LNHNV and CDR2 YYDKDF (reference sequence). The CDR3 is 17 residues long. The V end was cut by 3 bases, the J end by 2 bases, with 17 bases between. The DNA for the CDR3 is TGTGCCACCAGCAGGACAGAGCCGGAGACGGGCAATCAGCCCCAGCATTTT. Translating it yields CATSRTEPETGNQPQHF.